This TCR beta chain is from a study of blood T cell repertoires in COVID-19. This table comes from immunoSEQ multiplex PCR, and its TCRdb copy is limited to in-frame clones, with some not included. The sample records roughly 340,000 clones, 88% being singletons. Sequencing used peripheral blood. The sequence came from a woman in her 70s with COVID-19, enrolled during active disease.

The CDR3 is CAISETGGANTGELFF. CDR3 DNA: TGTGCCATCAGTGAAACCGGGGGGGCGAACACCGGGGAGCTGTTTTTT. The gene calls are TRBV10-3 and TRBJ2-2; 8 bases are shared with TRBD2. CDR1 and CDR2 from the germline V gene are ENHRY and SYGVKD. Losses at the gene ends were 3 bases for V and 0 bases for J; bases not matched to a gene: 3. CDR3 length: 16 residues.